The 29 T cell receptor beta chains given below trace back to one sample, sequenced in a study of technical replicates of blood from several donors. TCRdb's table, derived via immunoSEQ multiplex PCR, lists solely in-frame clones and lacks some. The table lists about 70,000 clones, approximately 90% of them singletons. Sequencing input: PBMCs. The receptors were gathered from a human donor in good health. Some clones in this sample may be carry-over from other donors' samples.

This rearrangement joins TRBV19 to TRBJ2-3; 15 bases are a match to TRBD2. The germline V gene encodes CDR1 LNHDA and CDR2 SQIVND (reference sequence). The CDR3 runs 17 residues. V trimming: 3 bases; J trimming: 4 bases; junction bases outside the gene matches: 5. The chain's CDR3 is CASSIRTSGRAPDTQYF. CDR3 DNA sequence: TGTGCCAGTAGTATCCGGACTAGCGGGAGGGCCCCAGATACGCAGTATTTT.

This chain joins TRBV9 and TRBJ2-5; D perhaps matches TRBD1 (6 bases). V shed 3 bases and J shed 0 bases, with 12 bases lying between them. The germline CDR1 and CDR2 sequences are SGDLS and YYNGEE. This CDR3 is 15 amino acids long. The CDR3 sequence is CASSASTGNQETQYF. The CDR3 DNA reads TGTGCCAGCAGCGCTTCGACAGGAAACCAAGAGACCCAGTACTTC. The variable domain in full, completed from reference TRBV9 and TRBJ2-5, reads DSGVTQTPKHLITATGQRVTLRCSPRSGDLSVYWYQQSLDQGLQFLIQYYNGEERAKGNILERFSAQQFPDLHSELNLSSLELGDSALYFCASSASTGNQETQYFGPGTRLLVL.

The chain carries TRBV7-3 and TRBJ2-7; 7 bases fit TRBD1. Trimming at V came to 0 bases and at J to 7 bases, leaving 12 bases not matched to a gene. The CDR3 consists of 16 residues. Germline CDR1 SGHTA, CDR2 FQGTGA. The CDR3 nucleotides read TGTGCCAGCAGCTTAACGCGAGAGGGGGCGCTGGGTGAGCAGTACTTC. It encodes CASSLTREGALGEQYF.

The CDR3 coding sequence is TGTGCCAGCACCGAGGGACAGGGAAGAAACTACGAGCAGTACTTC. The encoded protein is CASTEGQGRNYEQYF. This chain uses TRBV28 with TRBJ2-7, with 9 bases fitting TRBD1. The V gene's germline CDR1 is MDHEN and CDR2 SYDVKM. The V and J ends lost 7 bases and 3 bases, in that order; junction bases with no gene match: 10. The CDR3 runs to 15 residues.

This clone was seen more than once but under ten times. The chain employs TRBV10-3 and TRBJ2-3; TRBD2 matches at 11 bases. This CDR3 region has 18 residues. CDR1 is ENHRY, CDR2 SYGVKD, per germline. V trimming: 6 bases; J trimming: 2 bases; junction bases outside the gene matches: 13. The CDR3 DNA follows: TGTGCCATCAGAGACACCGGACTAGCGGGCAATTACACAGATACGCAGTATTTT. This gives the protein CAIRDTGLAGNYTDTQYF.

The V gene is TRBV4-3, the J gene TRBJ1-2; possibly TRBD1 for D (6 bases). The length of the CDR3 is 16 residues. V lost 4 bases to trimming and J lost 8 bases, with 23 bases between them. Looked up from germline, CDR1 is LGHNA and CDR2 is YSLEER. CDR3 region: CASSRLIRDQGWGYTF. The CDR3 bases are TGCGCCAGCAGCCGGCTCATCCGGGACCAGGGGTGGGGCTACACCTTC.

This chain connects TRBV10-3 to TRBJ1-2, with TRBD1 matching 10 bases. Germline V gene sequence: CDR1 ENHRY, CDR2 SYGVKD. CDR3 length equals 16 residues. V trimming: 6 bases; J trimming: 2 bases; junction bases outside the gene matches: 9. The CDR3: CAISGTGAPLNYGYTF. DNA of the CDR3: TGTGCCATCAGCGGGACAGGGGCTCCCTTGAACTATGGCTACACCTTC.

The gene calls are TRBV5-1 and TRBJ1-2; 7 bases line up with TRBD1. Germline V gene sequence: CDR1 SGHRS, CDR2 YFSETQ. J gave up 2 bases and V 1 base, and 2 bases lay outside the gene matches. The CDR3 is made up of 14 amino acids. CDR3 nucleotide sequence: TGCGCCAGCAGCTTGTTGGGACAGAACTATGGCTACACCTTC. It yields the protein CASSLLGQNYGYTF.

The chain has TRBV7-9 and TRBJ2-3; no firm D call. The CDR3 is 14 amino acids. Germline CDR1 is SEHNR and CDR2 is FQNEAQ (reference sequence). The germline V and J ends were trimmed by 3 bases and 3 bases, with 10 bases remaining between them. CDR3 in DNA: TGTGCCAGCAGCTTCTCTTCGTTTACAGATACGCAGTATTTT. Amino acids: CASSFSSFTDTQYF.

This clone was seen only once. J is TRBJ2-1 and V is TRBV5-1; D may be TRBD1 (6 bases). CDR3 length: 14 residues. The ends were cut back, 5 bases at V and 9 bases at J, with 18 bases in the middle. The germline V gene has CDR1 SGHRS and CDR2 YFSETQ. CDR3 nucleotides: TGCGCCAGCAGATATGCCCCGGACAGTTTTGAGCAGTTCTTC. It translates to CASRYAPDSFEQFF.

The chain joins TRBV4-1 to TRBJ2-5; 13 bases are shared with TRBD2. There are 22 residues in the CDR3. Germline CDR1 reads MGHRA; CDR2 reads YSYEKL. With V trimmed by 3 bases and J by 5 bases, 24 bases remained unmatched. The DNA for the CDR3 is TGCGCCAGCAGCCAGGGAGGGGCCCATTTCACCCCCGGACTAGCGGGAGAGGAGACCCAGTACTTC. Protein: CASSQGGAHFTPGLAGEETQYF.

The chain is built from TRBV30 and TRBJ1-5; D is unresolved. The V gene's germline CDR1 is GTSNPN and CDR2 SVGIG (reference sequence). The V and J ends lost 5 bases and 1 base respectively, with 9 bases between them. The CDR3 runs 13 residues. Written as DNA, the CDR3 is TGTGCCTGGGGCGGAGGAAGCAATCAGCCCCAGCATTTT. Encoded protein: CAWGGGSNQPQHF.

The CDR3, as DNA: TGTGCCAGCAGTCCACAGGGGTCGTGGGAAGCTTTCTTT. Translated: CASSPQGSWEAFF. V and J are TRBV6-6 and TRBJ1-1, with 7 bases fitting TRBD1. With 5 bases clipped from V and 8 bases from J, the junction kept 8 bases outside the gene matches. Germline V gives CDR1 MNHNY, CDR2 SVGAGI (reference sequence). This CDR3 is 13 amino acids long.

This clone was picked up a small number of times. The J gene is TRBJ2-7, the V gene TRBV7-9; TRBD2 matches 7 bases. Germline CDR1 is SEHNR and CDR2 is FQNEAQ (reference sequence). The CDR3 is made up of 15 amino acids. After removal of 5 bases from V and 2 bases from J, the junction contained 9 bases not matched to a gene. Here the CDR3 reads CASSMASGATYEQYF. For the CDR3, the DNA is TGTGCCAGCAGCATGGCTAGCGGAGCGACCTACGAGCAGTACTTC.

The chain carries TRBV2 and TRBJ2-7; D is unclear. This CDR3 spans 13 amino acids. Deletions cut 11 bases from V and 0 bases from J, with 14 bases between. CDR1 and CDR2 (germline): SNHLY, FYNNEI. The CDR3 sequence: CASESGSSYEQYF. For the CDR3, the DNA is TGTGCCTCCGAGAGTGGTTCCTCCTACGAGCAGTACTTC.

This clone was seen a handful of times. The rearrangement links TRBV7-6 to TRBJ2-1, with TRBD1 identical over 8 bases. CDR1 is SGHVS, CDR2 FNYEAQ, per germline. The CDR3 loop spans 11 amino acids. The J segment lost 15 bases and the V segment lost 5 bases, leaving 6 bases of the junction unmatched. The DNA for the CDR3 is TGTGCCAGCAGCCAGGACAGGGTCGCGTTCTTC. It encodes CASSQDRVAFF.

About this clone: Germline and junction disagree at one end, which may indicate a read error. V is TRBV15 and J is TRBJ2-2, with a tentative D call TRBD2 (6 bases). CDR3 length equals 17 residues. Germline V gene sequence: CDR1 LNHNV, CDR2 YYDKDF (reference sequence). The CDR3 DNA sequence: TGTGCCACCAGAAGAGATGTGGGACTCCCGAACACCGGGGAGCTGTTTTTT. Protein product: CATRRDVGLPNTGELFF.

This chain uses TRBV10-2 with TRBJ1-5; no clear D. In germline, CDR1 is WSHSY, CDR2 SAAADI. The length of the CDR3 is 13 residues. Trimming removed 8 bases from V and 3 bases from J, with 11 bases in between. CDR3 amino acids: CASADGNNQPQHF. Written as DNA, the CDR3 is TGCGCCAGCGCAGACGGGAACAATCAGCCCCAGCATTTT.

The count of this clone is one. The V call is TRBV6-1, the J call TRBJ2-3, with 7 bases fitting TRBD2. CDR3 length equals 17 residues. CDR1 is MNHNS, CDR2 SASEGT, per germline. Trimming at V came to 2 bases and at J to 0 bases, leaving 8 bases not matched to a gene. The DNA for the CDR3 is TGTGCCAGCAGTGAAAAAGTGGCGGGGGATAGCACAGATACGCAGTATTTT. It codes for CASSEKVAGDSTDTQYF.

This chain connects TRBV19 to TRBJ2-7; 7 bases map to TRBD2. CDR3 length: 12 amino acids. The V and J ends lost 1 base and 7 bases, in that order; junction bases with no gene match: 1. CDR1 is LNHDA and CDR2 is SQIVND in the germline V gene (reference sequence). CDR3 in amino acids: CASSIVGGEQYF. The CDR3 nucleotides are TGTGCCAGTAGTATAGTCGGGGGGGAGCAGTACTTC.

The chain combines TRBV7-7 with TRBJ2-1, with TRBD2 as a possible D gene (5 bases). The CDR3 consists of 16 residues. Germline lookup yields CDR1 SSHAT and CDR2 FNYEAQ (reference sequence). The V end lost 4 bases, the J end lost 1 base, and 14 bases lay between the germline ends. CDR3 sequence reads: CASSSTLDLSYNEQFF. CDR3 bases: TGTGCCAGCAGCTCAACACTAGACCTATCCTACAATGAGCAGTTCTTC. Full variable domain (missing parts from reference TRBV7-7 and TRBJ2-1): GAGVSQSPRYKVTKRGQDVTLRCDPISSHATLYWYQQALGQGPEFLTYFNYEAQPDKSGLPSDRFSAERPEGSISTLTIQRTEQRDSAMYRCASSSTLDLSYNEQFFGPGTRLTVL.

The rearrangement uses TRBV6-5 and TRBJ2-2; D may be TRBD1 (6 bases). The V and J ends lost 6 bases and 2 bases respectively, with 13 bases between them. Germline V lookup: CDR1 MNHEY, CDR2 SVGAGI. This CDR3 has 15 residues. CDR3 in amino acids: CASRQQGLNTGELFF. The DNA of the CDR3 is TGTGCCAGCAGACAACAGGGTCTTAACACCGGGGAGCTGTTTTTT.

CDR3 residues: CASSYVGGGNTEAFF. In DNA form, the CDR3 reads TGTGCCAGCAGTTACGTTGGGGGGGGGAACACTGAAGCTTTCTTT. The chain employs TRBV6-6 and TRBJ1-1; D is perhaps TRBD1 (5 bases). V was pared by 2 bases and J by 1 base, with 11 bases between. CDR1 and CDR2 (germline): MNHNY, SVGAGI (reference sequence). The CDR3 is 15 amino acids.

The CDR3 region has the DNA TGTGCCAGCAGCTCCGTGGGCAGGGGCGGAAACACCATATATTTT. Protein sequence: CASSSVGRGGNTIYF. J is TRBJ1-3 and V is TRBV5-6; possible D gene TRBD1, 6 bases. Per germline, CDR1 SGHDT and CDR2 YYEEEE. Trimming removed 3 bases from V and 4 bases from J, with 14 bases in between. There are 15 residues in the CDR3.

The CDR3 bases are TGCAGCTTGTCACCCCCGGGACAGGGTTTCACCGGGGAGCTGTTTTTT. Residues: CSLSPPGQGFTGELFF. This chain links TRBV29-1 with TRBJ2-2; 9 bases match TRBD1. This CDR3 contains 16 residues. Trimming at V came to 8 bases and at J to 4 bases, leaving 14 bases not matched to a gene. Germline loops: CDR1 SQVTM, CDR2 ANQGSEA.

This chain joins TRBV30 and TRBJ2-2, with 8 positions matching TRBD1. This CDR3 spans 17 amino acids. V lost 1 base to trimming and J lost 1 base; unmatched junction nucleotides: 8. Germline CDR1 reads GTSNPN; CDR2 reads SVGIG (reference sequence). The CDR3 loop is CAWSGDRGLQNTGELFF. The DNA for the CDR3 is TGTGCCTGGAGTGGAGACAGGGGTCTACAGAACACCGGGGAGCTGTTTTTT. The complete variable domain, with remaining parts taken from reference TRBV30 and TRBJ2-2, reads SQTIHQWPATLVQPVGSPLSLECTVEGTSNPNLYWYRQAAGRGLQLLFYSVGIGQISSEVPQNLSASRPQDRQFILSSKKLLLSDSGFYLCAWSGDRGLQNTGELFFGEGSRLTVL.

V usage is TRBV19 and J usage is TRBJ1-2; 9 bases are shared with TRBD1. Germline lookup yields CDR1 LNHDA and CDR2 SQIVND (reference sequence). Germline trimming cut 3 bases from V and 9 bases from J; bases unmatched to any gene: 5. The CDR3 extends over 13 amino acids. As DNA, the CDR3 is TGTGCCAGTAGTATGGGACAGGGTCGAAGCTACACCTTC. It specifies CASSMGQGRSYTF. Full variable domain (remainder filled in from reference TRBV19 and TRBJ1-2): DGGITQSPKYLFRKEGQNVTLSCEQNLNHDAMYWYRQDPGQGLRLIYYSQIVNDFQKGDIAEGYSVSREKKESFPLTVTSAQKNPTAFYLCASSMGQGRSYTFGSGTRLTVV.

The rearrangement joins TRBV19 to TRBJ2-3, with D uncertain. Between the trimmed V and J ends, which lost 7 bases and 2 bases, there was a span of 13 bases. Germline V gives CDR1 LNHDA, CDR2 SQIVND (reference sequence). The CDR3 length is 14 residues. The CDR3 is CASKSRPNTDTQYF. The DNA for the CDR3 is TGTGCCAGTAAGTCTAGGCCAAACACAGATACGCAGTATTTT.

This chain joins TRBV7-2 and TRBJ2-7; 8 bases agree with TRBD2. The CDR3 loop spans 15 amino acids. Germline V CDR1 and CDR2: SGHTA, FQGNSA. The trim removed 5 bases at V and 5 bases at J, leaving 11 bases unmatched. The CDR3 region is CASSPRAGVRDEQYF. CDR3 in DNA: TGTGCCAGCAGCCCACGAGCGGGAGTGAGAGACGAGCAGTACTTC. Complete variable domain (other parts from reference TRBV7-2 and TRBJ2-7): GAGVSQSPSNKVTEKGKDVELRCDPISGHTALYWYRQSLGQGLEFLIYFQGNSAPDKSGLPSDRFSAERTGGSVSTLTIQRTQQEDSAVYLCASSPRAGVRDEQYFGPGTRLTVT.